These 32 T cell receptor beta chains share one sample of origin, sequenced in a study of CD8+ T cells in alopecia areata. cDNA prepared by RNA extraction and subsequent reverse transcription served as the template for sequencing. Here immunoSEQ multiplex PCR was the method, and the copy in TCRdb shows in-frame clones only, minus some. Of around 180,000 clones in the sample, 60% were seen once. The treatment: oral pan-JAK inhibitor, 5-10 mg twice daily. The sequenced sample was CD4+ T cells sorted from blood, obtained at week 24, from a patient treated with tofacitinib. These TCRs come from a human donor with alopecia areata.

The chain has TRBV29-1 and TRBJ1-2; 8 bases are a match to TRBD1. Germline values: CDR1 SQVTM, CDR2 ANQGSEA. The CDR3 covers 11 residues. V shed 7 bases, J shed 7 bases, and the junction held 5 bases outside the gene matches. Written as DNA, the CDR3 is TGCAGCGGGGAACAGGGGGGTGGCTACACCTTC. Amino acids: CSGEQGGGYTF.

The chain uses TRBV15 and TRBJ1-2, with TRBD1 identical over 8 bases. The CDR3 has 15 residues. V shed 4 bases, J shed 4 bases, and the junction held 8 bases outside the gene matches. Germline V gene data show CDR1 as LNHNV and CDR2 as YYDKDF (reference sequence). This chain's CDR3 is CATSKPGQEVYGYTF. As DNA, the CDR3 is TGTGCCACCAGCAAACCGGGACAGGAGGTCTATGGCTACACCTTC.

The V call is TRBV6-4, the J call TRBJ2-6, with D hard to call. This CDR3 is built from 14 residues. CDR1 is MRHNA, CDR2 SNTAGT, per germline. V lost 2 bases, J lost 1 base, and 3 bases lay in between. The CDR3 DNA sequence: TGTGCCAGCAGTGACAAATCTGGGGCCAACGTCCTGACTTTC. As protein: CASSDKSGANVLTF.

In DNA, the CDR3 is TGTGCCAGCCGAGAGACAGGGGGGTACAATGAGCAGTTCTTC. Translation gives CASRETGGYNEQFF. This chain joins TRBV2 and TRBJ2-1, with 9 positions matching TRBD1. V was clipped by 8 bases and J by 4 bases; unmatched bases: 6. CDR3 length: 14 amino acids. The V gene's germline CDR1 is SNHLY and CDR2 FYNNEI. The entire variable domain, with the rest obtained from reference TRBV2 and TRBJ2-1, is as follows: EPEVTQTPSHQVTQMGQEVILRCVPISNHLYFYWYRQILGQKVEFLVSFYNNEISEKSEIFDDQFSVERPDGSNFTLKIRSTKLEDSAMYFCASRETGGYNEQFFGPGTRLTVL.

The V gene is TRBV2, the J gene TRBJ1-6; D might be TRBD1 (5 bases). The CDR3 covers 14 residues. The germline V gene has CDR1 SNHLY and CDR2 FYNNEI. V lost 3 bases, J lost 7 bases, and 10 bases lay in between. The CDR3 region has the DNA TGTGCCAGCAGTGAGGACAATATCAATTCACCCCTCCACTTT. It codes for CASSEDNINSPLHF. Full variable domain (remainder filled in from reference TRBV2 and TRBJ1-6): EPEVTQTPSHQVTQMGQEVILRCVPISNHLYFYWYRQILGQKVEFLVSFYNNEISEKSEIFDDQFSVERPDGSNFTLKIRSTKLEDSAMYFCASSEDNINSPLHFGNGTRLTVT.

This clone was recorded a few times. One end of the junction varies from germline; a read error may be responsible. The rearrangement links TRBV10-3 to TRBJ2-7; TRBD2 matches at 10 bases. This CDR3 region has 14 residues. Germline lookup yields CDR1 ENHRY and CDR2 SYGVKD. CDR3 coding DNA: TGTGCCAGCAGTTCGCGGAGCGGGGGGGCGATGCAGTACTTC. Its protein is CASSSRSGGAMQYF.

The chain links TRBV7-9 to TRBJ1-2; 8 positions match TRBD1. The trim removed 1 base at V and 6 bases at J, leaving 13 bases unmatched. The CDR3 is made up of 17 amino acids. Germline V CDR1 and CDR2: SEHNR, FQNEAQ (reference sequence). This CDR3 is CASSLGDRPGPADGYTF. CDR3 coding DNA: TGTGCCAGCAGCTTAGGGGACAGGCCAGGTCCCGCTGATGGCTACACCTTC.

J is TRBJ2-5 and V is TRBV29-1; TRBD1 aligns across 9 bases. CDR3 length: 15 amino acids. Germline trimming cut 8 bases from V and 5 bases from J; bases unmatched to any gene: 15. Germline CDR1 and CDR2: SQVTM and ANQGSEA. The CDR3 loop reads CSTGVQGAPGETQYF. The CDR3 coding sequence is TGCAGCACTGGGGTACAGGGGGCGCCGGGGGAGACCCAGTACTTC. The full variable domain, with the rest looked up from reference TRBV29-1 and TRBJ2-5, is SAVISQKPSRDICQRGTSLTIQCQVDSQVTMMFWYRQQPGQSLTLIATANQGSEATYESGFVIDKFPISRPNLTFSTLTVSNMSPEDSSIYLCSTGVQGAPGETQYFGPGTRLLVL.

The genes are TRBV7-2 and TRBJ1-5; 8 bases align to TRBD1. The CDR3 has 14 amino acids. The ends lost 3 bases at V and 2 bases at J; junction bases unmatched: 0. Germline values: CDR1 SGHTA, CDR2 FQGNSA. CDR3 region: CASSLGQGNQPQHF. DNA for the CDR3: TGTGCCAGCAGCTTGGGACAGGGCAATCAGCCCCAGCATTTT. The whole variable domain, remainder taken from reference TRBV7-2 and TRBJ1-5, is GAGVSQSPSNKVTEKGKDVELRCDPISGHTALYWYRQSLGQGLEFLIYFQGNSAPDKSGLPSDRFSAERTGGSVSTLTIQRTQQEDSAVYLCASSLGQGNQPQHFGDGTRLSIL.

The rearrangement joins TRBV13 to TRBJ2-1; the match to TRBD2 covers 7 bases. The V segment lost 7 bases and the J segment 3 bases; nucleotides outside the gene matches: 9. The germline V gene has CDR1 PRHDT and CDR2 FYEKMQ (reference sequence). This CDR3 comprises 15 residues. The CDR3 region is CASNEGGINYNEQFF. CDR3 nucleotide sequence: TGTGCCAGCAATGAGGGAGGGATCAACTACAATGAGCAGTTCTTC.

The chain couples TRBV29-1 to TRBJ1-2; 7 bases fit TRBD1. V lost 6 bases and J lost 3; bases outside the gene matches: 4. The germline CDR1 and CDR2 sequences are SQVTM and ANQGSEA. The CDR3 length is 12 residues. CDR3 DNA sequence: TGCAGCGTACAGGGGACTGACTATGGCTACACCTTC. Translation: CSVQGTDYGYTF.

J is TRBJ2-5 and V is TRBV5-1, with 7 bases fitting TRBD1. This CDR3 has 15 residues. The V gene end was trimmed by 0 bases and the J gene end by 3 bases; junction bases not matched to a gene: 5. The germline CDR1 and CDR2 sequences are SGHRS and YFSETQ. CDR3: CASSLDPDREETQYF. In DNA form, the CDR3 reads TGCGCCAGCAGCTTGGACCCAGACAGGGAAGAGACCCAGTACTTC.

The CDR3 region is CATSFEPNSYEQYF. The DNA of the CDR3 is TGTGCCACCAGCTTCGAGCCTAACTCCTACGAGCAGTACTTC. The rearrangement links TRBV15 to TRBJ2-5; D is unclear. The J call may not be correct, given that the DNA end is closer to TRBJ2-7. The CDR3 totals 14 residues. CDR1 LNHNV and CDR2 YYDKDF come from the germline V gene (reference sequence).

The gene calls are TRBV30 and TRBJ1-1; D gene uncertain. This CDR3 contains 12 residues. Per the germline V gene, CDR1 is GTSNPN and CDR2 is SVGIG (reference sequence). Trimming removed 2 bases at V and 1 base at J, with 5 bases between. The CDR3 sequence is CAWSTRNTEAFF. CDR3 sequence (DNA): TGTGCCTGGAGTACGAGGAACACTGAAGCTTTCTTT.

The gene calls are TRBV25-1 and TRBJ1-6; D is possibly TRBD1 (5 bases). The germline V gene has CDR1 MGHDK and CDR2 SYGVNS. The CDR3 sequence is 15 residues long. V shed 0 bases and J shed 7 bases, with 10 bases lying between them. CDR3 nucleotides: TGTGCCAGCAGTGAATATAAGGGGACGAATTCACCCCTCCACTTT. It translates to CASSEYKGTNSPLHF.

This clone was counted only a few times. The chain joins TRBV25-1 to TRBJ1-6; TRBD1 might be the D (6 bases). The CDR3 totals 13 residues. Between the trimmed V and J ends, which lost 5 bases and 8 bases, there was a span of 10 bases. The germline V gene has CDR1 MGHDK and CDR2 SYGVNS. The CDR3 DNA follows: TGTGCCAGCAGTCTGGACAGCTATTCACCCCTCCACTTT. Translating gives CASSLDSYSPLHF.

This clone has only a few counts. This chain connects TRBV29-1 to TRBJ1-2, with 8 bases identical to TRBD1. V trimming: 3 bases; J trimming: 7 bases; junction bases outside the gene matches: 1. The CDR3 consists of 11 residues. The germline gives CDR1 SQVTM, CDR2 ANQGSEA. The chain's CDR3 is CSVDRGLGYTF. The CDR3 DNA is TGCAGCGTTGACAGGGGGCTTGGCTACACCTTC.

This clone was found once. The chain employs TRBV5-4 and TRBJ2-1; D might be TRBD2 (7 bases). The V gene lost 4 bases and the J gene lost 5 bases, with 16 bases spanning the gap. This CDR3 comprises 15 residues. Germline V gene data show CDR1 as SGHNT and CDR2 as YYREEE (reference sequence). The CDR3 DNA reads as TGTGCCAGCAGCCTGGCGGGGGCGGAGAACAATGAGCAGTTCTTC. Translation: CASSLAGAENNEQFF.

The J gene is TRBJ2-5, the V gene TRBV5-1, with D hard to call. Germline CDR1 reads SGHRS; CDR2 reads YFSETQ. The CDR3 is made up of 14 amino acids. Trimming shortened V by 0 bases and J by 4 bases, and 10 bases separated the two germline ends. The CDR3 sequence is CASSLGRGAETQYF. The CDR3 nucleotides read TGCGCCAGCAGCTTGGGGCGAGGAGCAGAGACCCAGTACTTC.

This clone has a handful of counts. For the CDR3, the DNA is TGTGCCAGCAGCTCCTACAGGGCGGCAGATACGCAGTATTTT. It specifies CASSSYRAADTQYF. The chain has TRBV7-2 and TRBJ2-3; tentative D call: TRBD1 (6 bases). V dropped 4 bases and J dropped 4 bases, with 12 bases sitting between them. The CDR3 consists of 14 residues. Germline lookup yields CDR1 SGHTA and CDR2 FQGNSA.

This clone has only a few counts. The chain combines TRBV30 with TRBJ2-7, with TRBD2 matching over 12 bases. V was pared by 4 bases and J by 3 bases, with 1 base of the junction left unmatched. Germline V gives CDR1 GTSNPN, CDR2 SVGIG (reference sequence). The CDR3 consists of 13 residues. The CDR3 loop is CAWKLAGGYEQYF. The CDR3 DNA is TGTGCCTGGAAACTAGCGGGGGGCTACGAGCAGTACTTC.

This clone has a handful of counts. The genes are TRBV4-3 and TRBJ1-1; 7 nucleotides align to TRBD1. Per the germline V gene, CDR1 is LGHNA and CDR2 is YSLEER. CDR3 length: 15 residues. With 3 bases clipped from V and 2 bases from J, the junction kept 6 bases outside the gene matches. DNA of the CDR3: TGCGCCAGCAGCCACGTTAGACAGGGTAACACTGAAGCTTTCTTT. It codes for CASSHVRQGNTEAFF.

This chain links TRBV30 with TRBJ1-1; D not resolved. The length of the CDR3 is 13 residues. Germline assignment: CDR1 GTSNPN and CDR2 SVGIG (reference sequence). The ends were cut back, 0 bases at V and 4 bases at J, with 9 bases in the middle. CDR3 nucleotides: TGTGCCTGGAGTGTTGAGACGGGCACTGAAGCTTTCTTT. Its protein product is CAWSVETGTEAFF.

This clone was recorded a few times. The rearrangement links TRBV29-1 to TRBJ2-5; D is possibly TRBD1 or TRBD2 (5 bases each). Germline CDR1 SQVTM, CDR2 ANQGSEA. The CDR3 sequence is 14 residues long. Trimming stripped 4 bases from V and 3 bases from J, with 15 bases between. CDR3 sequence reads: CSVVTWQGEETQYF. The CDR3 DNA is TGCAGCGTTGTAACTTGGCAGGGAGAAGAGACCCAGTACTTC.

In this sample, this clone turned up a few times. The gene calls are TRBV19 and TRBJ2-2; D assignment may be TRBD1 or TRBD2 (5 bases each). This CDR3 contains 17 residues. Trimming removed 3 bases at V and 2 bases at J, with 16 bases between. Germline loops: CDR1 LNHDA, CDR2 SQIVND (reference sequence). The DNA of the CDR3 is TGTGCCAGTAGTATTATCGGGACGGTGCCTAACACCGGGGAGCTGTTTTTT. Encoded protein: CASSIIGTVPNTGELFF.

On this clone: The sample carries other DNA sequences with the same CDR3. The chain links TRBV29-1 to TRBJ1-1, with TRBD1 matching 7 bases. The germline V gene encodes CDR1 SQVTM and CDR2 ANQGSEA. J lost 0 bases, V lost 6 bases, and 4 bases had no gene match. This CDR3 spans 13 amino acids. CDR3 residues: CSVSGQLNTEAFF. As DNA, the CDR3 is TGCAGCGTGTCGGGACAGTTGAACACTGAAGCTTTCTTT.

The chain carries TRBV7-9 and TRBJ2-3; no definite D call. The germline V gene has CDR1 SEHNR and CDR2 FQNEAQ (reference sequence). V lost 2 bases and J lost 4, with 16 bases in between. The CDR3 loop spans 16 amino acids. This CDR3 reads CASSLRLRNFPDTQYF. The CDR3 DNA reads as TGTGCCAGCAGCTTACGTCTGCGAAACTTCCCAGATACGCAGTATTTT.

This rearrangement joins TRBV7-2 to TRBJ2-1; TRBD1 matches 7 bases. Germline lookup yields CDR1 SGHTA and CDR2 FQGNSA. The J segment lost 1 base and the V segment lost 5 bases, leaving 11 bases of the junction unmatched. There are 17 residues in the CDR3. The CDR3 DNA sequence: TGTGCCAGCAGCCCAAAAACACAGGGGCTATCCTACAATGAGCAGTTCTTC. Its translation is CASSPKTQGLSYNEQFF.

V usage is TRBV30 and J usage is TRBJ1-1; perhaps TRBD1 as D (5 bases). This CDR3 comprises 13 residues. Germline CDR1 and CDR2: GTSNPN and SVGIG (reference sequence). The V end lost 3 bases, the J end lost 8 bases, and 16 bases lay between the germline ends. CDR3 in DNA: TGTGCCTGGAGAAATACCGCAGGGTCCGAAGCTTTCTTT. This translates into CAWRNTAGSEAFF.

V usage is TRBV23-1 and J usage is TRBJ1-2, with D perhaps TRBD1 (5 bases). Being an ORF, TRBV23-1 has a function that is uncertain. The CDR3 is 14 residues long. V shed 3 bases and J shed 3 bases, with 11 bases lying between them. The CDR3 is CASSHGSRDYGYTF. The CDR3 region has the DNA TGCGCCAGCAGTCACGGTTCCAGGGACTATGGCTACACCTTC.

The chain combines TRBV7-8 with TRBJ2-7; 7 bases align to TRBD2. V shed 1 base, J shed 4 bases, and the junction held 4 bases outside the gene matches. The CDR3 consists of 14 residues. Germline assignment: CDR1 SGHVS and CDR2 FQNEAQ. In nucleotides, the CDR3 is TGTGCCAGCAGCTTAGGACTAGCAACGTACGAGCAGTACTTC. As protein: CASSLGLATYEQYF.

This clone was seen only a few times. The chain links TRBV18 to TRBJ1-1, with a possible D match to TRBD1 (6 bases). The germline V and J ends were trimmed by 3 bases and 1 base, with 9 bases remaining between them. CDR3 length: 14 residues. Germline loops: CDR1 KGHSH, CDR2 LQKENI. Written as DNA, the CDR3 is TGTGCCAGCTCACCCGGGACACAGAACACTGAAGCTTTCTTT. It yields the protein CASSPGTQNTEAFF.